This TCR beta chain was sequenced in a study of T cell changes during pregnancy in multiple sclerosis. This CDR3 is built from 15 residues. In germline, CDR1 is MRHNA, CDR2 SNTAGT. The germline V and J ends were trimmed by 6 bases and 1 base, with 10 bases remaining between them. The protocol was immunoSEQ multiplex PCR, while the TCRdb copy is restricted to in-frame clones and leaves out a portion. The sample holds 45,000 to 55,000 clones, roughly 92% seen once. The starting material was CD8+ T cells from peripheral blood mononuclear cells, obtained before pregnancy. V is TRBV6-4 and J is TRBJ2-6, with D possibly being TRBD1 (5 bases). This TCR was recovered from a female donor with multiple sclerosis, enrolled in a pregnancy study. DNA of the CDR3: TGTGCCAGCAGAGCGACAGCTTCTGGGGCCAACGTCCTGACTTTC. It specifies CASRATASGANVLTF.